Detailed here is one T cell receptor (beta chain). Its antigen remains unidentified. TCRdb's copy holds only in-frame clones and misses some; the assay was immunoSEQ multiplex PCR. This sample carries around 560,000 clones, 85% to 95% of them seen once, and the ten largest clones take over 0.095%. The data are from a study of shared clonotypes between healthy human individuals. Background on the study: A couple of women and three men aged 18 to 49 made up the donors. CD4 naive and CD4 memory each took three plates per donor, while CD8 naive took two and CD8 memory one.

Study findings and constraints: Naive CD4 clonotypes were shared across a handful of donors at about 5%. At large depth, rarefaction still showed sorted-subset sequencing to be incomplete.

Trimming removed 5 bases from V and 1 base from J, with 7 bases in between. CDR3 length equals 13 residues. CDR1 and CDR2 from the germline V gene are MNHEY and SMNVEV (reference sequence). Naive CD8 cells lacked CD45RO and underwent positive selection for CCR7, leaving out terminally differentiated effector memory CD45RA+ cells. The sequence was collected from a woman aged 30 to 39 in good health. Sample: naive CD8+ T cells sorted from blood. V gene TRBV27 combines with J gene TRBJ2-3; unclear D gene. CDR3 nucleotide sequence: TGTGCCAGCAGTCATGTCCGCACAGATACGCAGTATTTT. Its protein product is CASSHVRTDTQYF.